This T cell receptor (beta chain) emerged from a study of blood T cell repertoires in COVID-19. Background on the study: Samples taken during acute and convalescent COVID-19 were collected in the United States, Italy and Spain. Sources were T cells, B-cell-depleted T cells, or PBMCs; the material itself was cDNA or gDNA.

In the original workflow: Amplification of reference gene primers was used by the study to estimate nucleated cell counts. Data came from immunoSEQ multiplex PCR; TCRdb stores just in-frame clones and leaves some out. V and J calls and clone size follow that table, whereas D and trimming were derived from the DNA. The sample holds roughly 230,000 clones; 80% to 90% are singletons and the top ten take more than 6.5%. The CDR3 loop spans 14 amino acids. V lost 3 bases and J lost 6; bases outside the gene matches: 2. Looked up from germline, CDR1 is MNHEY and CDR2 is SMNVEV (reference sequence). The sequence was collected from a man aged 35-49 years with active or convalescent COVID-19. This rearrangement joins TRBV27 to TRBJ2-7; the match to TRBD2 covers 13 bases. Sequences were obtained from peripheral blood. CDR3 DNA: TGTGCCAGCAGTTTCAGACTAGCGGGAGGCGAGCAGTACTTC. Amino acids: CASSFRLAGGEQYF.